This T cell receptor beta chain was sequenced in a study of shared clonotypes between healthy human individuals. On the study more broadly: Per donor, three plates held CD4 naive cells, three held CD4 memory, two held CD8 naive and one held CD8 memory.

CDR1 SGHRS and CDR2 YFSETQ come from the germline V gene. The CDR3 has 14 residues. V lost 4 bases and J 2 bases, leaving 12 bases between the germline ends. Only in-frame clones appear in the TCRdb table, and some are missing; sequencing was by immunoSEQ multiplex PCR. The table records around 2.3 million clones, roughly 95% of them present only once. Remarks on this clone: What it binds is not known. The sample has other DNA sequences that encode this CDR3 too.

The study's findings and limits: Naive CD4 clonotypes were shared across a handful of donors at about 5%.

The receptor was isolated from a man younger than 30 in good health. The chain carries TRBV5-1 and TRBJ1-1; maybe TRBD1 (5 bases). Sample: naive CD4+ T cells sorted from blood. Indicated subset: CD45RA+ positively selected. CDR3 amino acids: CASSLPQGNTEAFF. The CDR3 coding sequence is TGCGCCAGCAGCCTCCCCCAGGGTAACACTGAAGCTTTCTTT.